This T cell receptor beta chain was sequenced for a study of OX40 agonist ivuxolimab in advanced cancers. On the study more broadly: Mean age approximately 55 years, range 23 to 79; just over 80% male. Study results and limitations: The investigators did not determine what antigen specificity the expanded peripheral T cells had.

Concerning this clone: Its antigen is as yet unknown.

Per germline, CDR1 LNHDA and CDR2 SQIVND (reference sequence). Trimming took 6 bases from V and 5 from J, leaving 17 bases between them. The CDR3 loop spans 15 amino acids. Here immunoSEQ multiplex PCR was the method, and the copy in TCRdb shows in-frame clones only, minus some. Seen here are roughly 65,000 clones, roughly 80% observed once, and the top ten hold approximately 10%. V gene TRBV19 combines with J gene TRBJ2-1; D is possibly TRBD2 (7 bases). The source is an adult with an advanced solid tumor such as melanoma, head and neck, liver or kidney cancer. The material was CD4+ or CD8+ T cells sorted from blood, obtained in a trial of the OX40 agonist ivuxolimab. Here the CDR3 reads CASRTRGATHNEQFF. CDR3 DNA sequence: TGTGCCAGTAGAACCCGGGGGGCCACCCACAATGAGCAGTTCTTC.